This TCR beta chain stems from a study of cytomegalovirus exposure and HLA in healthy donors. Vbeta (60) and Jbeta (13) primers were used in the PCR. Sequencing was performed with immunoSEQ multiplex PCR; in TCRdb, only in-frame clones are kept and a portion is missing. Its listing shows approximately 100,000 clones. This CDR3 spans 15 amino acids. V shed 5 bases and J 2 bases; nucleotides not matched to a gene: 6. Germline V gene data show CDR1 as SGHTA and CDR2 as FQGTGA. The TCR was taken from a man aged 45-60 years in good health and CMV-seronegative. The source material was PBMCs. V is TRBV7-3 and J is TRBJ2-1; the match to TRBD2 covers 7 bases. CDR3 nucleotides: TGTGCCAGCAGCCTATTCCGGGGGGCCTACAATGAGCAGTTCTTC. It yields the protein CASSLFRGAYNEQFF.